This T cell receptor beta chain stems from a study of response to subunit inactivated influenza vaccine. Germline V gene sequence: CDR1 SEHNR, CDR2 FQNEAQ (reference sequence). The CDR3 has 15 amino acids. The V gene lost 3 bases and the J gene lost 1 base, with 12 bases spanning the gap. This clonotype has just a few counts. No antigen is known for it. Each CDR3 protein is one row after TCRdb ran MiXCR on the RT-PCR reads. Among hundreds of thousands of distinct CDR3 sequences listed, around 8% were seen once. Study-wide points: There was a suggestion from the authors that each seasonal influenza vaccination recruits few new T cells.

The chain has TRBV7-9 and TRBJ2-5, with TRBD2 as a possible D gene (5 bases). The clonotype comes from a man aged 45-69 years who received an inactivated influenza vaccine. Sequences were derived from PBMCs from blood, sampled roughly 24 months after vaccination. In DNA, the CDR3 is TGTGCCAGCAGCTTTTTACGCCGGGGCCAAGAGACCCAGTACTTC. Encoded protein: CASSFLRRGQETQYF.